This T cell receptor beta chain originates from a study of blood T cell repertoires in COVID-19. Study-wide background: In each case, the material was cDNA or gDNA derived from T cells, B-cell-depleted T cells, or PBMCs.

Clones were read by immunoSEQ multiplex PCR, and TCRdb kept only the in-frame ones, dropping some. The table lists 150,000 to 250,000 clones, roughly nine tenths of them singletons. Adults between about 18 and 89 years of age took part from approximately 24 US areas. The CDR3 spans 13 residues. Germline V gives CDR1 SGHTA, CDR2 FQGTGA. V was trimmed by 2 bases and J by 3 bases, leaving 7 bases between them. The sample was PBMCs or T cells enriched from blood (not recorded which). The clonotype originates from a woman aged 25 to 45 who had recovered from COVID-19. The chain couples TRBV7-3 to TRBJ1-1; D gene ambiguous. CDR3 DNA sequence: TGTGCCAGCAGCTTACACATGGACACTGAAGCTTTCTTT. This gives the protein CASSLHMDTEAFF.